A single sample is the source of the 31 T cell receptor beta chains below, sequenced in a study of cytomegalovirus exposure and HLA in healthy donors. PCR employed 60 Vbeta and 13 Jbeta primers. Repertoires were generated with immunoSEQ multiplex PCR, while TCRdb's copy carries only in-frame clones and drops some. The repertoire includes approximately 150,000 clones, 73% of them detected once, and roughly 5.4% sits in the top ten. The sequencing sample was made of PBMCs. The receptors come from a woman in her late teens or twenties in good health and CMV-seropositive.

The CDR3 protein is CASSLMWTRNEQFF. DNA for the CDR3: TGTGCCAGCAGCTTGATGTGGACTAGGAATGAGCAGTTCTTC. The rearrangement uses TRBV5-8 and TRBJ2-1, with 7 bases matching TRBD2. Trimming at V came to 1 base and at J to 7 bases, leaving 5 bases not matched to a gene. CDR3 length: 14 residues. The germline CDR1 and CDR2 sequences are SGHTS and YDEGEE.

The V gene is TRBV4-3, the J gene TRBJ1-4; 9 nucleotides agree with TRBD1. The germline V gene encodes CDR1 LGHNA and CDR2 YSLEER. The CDR3 has 16 amino acids. Trimming removed 0 bases from V and 7 bases from J; junction bases left unmatched: 6. The CDR3 loop is CASSQDSTGGIEKLFF. CDR3 DNA sequence: TGCGCCAGCAGCCAAGATTCGACAGGGGGGATTGAAAAACTGTTTTTT.

V and J are TRBV15 and TRBJ2-5, with TRBD1 matching 7 bases. The germline V gene encodes CDR1 LNHNV and CDR2 YYDKDF (reference sequence). The length of the CDR3 is 15 residues. After removal of 0 bases from V and 5 bases from J, the junction contained 6 bases not matched to a gene. CDR3 sequence (DNA): TGTGCCACCAGCAGAGAGAGTCAGGGACAGGAGACCCAGTACTTC. This gives the protein CATSRESQGQETQYF.

V usage is TRBV7-2 and J usage is TRBJ1-5, with D perhaps TRBD1 (5 bases). The CDR3 length is 15 residues. With 3 bases removed from V and 6 bases from J, the gap between germline ends came to 15 bases. CDR1 is SGHTA and CDR2 is FQGNSA in the germline V gene. DNA of the CDR3: TGTGCCAGCAGCTTGGGGCCCCAAGCAGGTCAGCCCCAGCATTTT. Translation gives CASSLGPQAGQPQHF.

V and J are TRBV7-3 and TRBJ2-3, with 8 bases identical to TRBD2. This CDR3 comprises 13 residues. The junction had 2 bases not matched to a gene; V was cut back by 5 bases and J by 4 bases. Germline V gives CDR1 SGHTA, CDR2 FQGTGA. Here the CDR3 DNA reads TGTGCCAGCAGCGCGGGGGGTTCAGATACGCAGTATTTT. Its translation is CASSAGGSDTQYF.

In DNA form, the CDR3 reads TGTGCCAGCAGGTCGGGACAGACCTACGAGCAGTACTTC. It encodes CASRSGQTYEQYF. The rearrangement joins TRBV6-5 to TRBJ2-7, with 7 bases fitting TRBD1. The germline V gene has CDR1 MNHEY and CDR2 SVGAGI. The CDR3 is 13 residues long. The V gene end was trimmed by 6 bases and the J gene end by 2 bases; junction bases not matched to a gene: 4.

The table lists this clone with a few counts. The chain combines TRBV27 with TRBJ2-1, with TRBD2 identical over 7 bases. From germline, CDR1 is MNHEY and CDR2 SMNVEV (reference sequence). This CDR3 has 14 residues. V dropped 7 bases and J dropped 3; count of bases not matched to a gene: 6. The CDR3 reads CASTRGGGYNEQFF. CDR3 sequence (DNA): TGTGCCAGCACACGGGGCGGGGGCTACAATGAGCAGTTCTTC.

This chain uses TRBV7-2 with TRBJ2-3, with D perhaps matching TRBD2 (5 bases). Germline lookup yields CDR1 SGHTA and CDR2 FQGNSA. The CDR3 extends over 16 amino acids. Trimming pared 1 base from V and 0 bases from J, leaving 11 bases between. CDR3 DNA: TGTGCCAGCAGCTTAGTTCGGGGTACTAGCACAGATACGCAGTATTTT. This translates into CASSLVRGTSTDTQYF.

The chain has TRBV5-1 and TRBJ2-7, with D maybe TRBD1 (6 bases). Germline V lookup: CDR1 SGHRS, CDR2 YFSETQ. This CDR3 spans 14 amino acids. The germline V and J ends were trimmed by 4 bases and 3 bases, with 14 bases remaining between them. The CDR3 DNA reads as TGCGCCAGCAGCCAGGACAGAATAAACTACGAGCAGTACTTC. It yields the protein CASSQDRINYEQYF.

The DNA of the CDR3 is TGCGCCAGCAGCTTGAAAACAGCTCAAGAGACCCAGTACTTC. Translated: CASSLKTAQETQYF. This chain connects TRBV5-1 to TRBJ2-5, with D hard to call. CDR1 is SGHRS and CDR2 is YFSETQ in the germline V gene. The V and J ends lost 1 base and 2 bases respectively, with 9 bases between them. This CDR3 contains 14 residues.

Comment on this clone: Other DNA sequences in the sample encode the same CDR3. This sequence joins TRBV9 and TRBJ1-5, with a possible D match to TRBD1 (5 bases). Germline values: CDR1 SGDLS, CDR2 YYNGEE. Trimming cost V 0 bases and J 6 bases, with 7 bases left between them. The CDR3 sequence is 13 residues long. CDR3 sequence (DNA): TGTGCCAGCAGCGTAGGGGGCGGTCAGCCCCAGCATTTT. It yields the protein CASSVGGGQPQHF.

The V gene is TRBV5-5, the J gene TRBJ2-7; tentative D call: TRBD1 (6 bases). CDR3 length equals 15 residues. The germline V gene has CDR1 SGHKS and CDR2 YYEKEE (reference sequence). Trimming cost V 0 bases and J 1 base, with 11 bases left between them. The CDR3, as DNA: TGTGCCAGCAGCTTGGGATATGACAGGTCCTACGAGCAGTACTTC. Protein product: CASSLGYDRSYEQYF.

This clone was counted a few times. The chain has TRBV2 and TRBJ1-4; D gene ambiguous. CDR3 size: 13 residues. V lost 7 bases and J 7 bases, leaving 13 bases between the germline ends. Germline CDR1 SNHLY, CDR2 FYNNEI. The CDR3 spells CASMEERGEKLFF. CDR3 DNA sequence: TGTGCCAGCATGGAGGAACGGGGTGAAAAACTGTTTTTT.

Only a few counts were recorded for this clone. This chain uses TRBV6-5 with TRBJ1-1; D possibly corresponds to TRBD1 (5 bases). This CDR3 spans 14 amino acids. CDR1 and CDR2 from the germline V gene are MNHEY and SVGAGI. Trimming stripped 0 bases from V and 2 bases from J, with 7 bases between. The chain's CDR3 is CASSYSGLNTEAFF. The CDR3 DNA is TGTGCCAGCAGTTACTCGGGACTCAACACTGAAGCTTTCTTT.

V is TRBV29-1 and J is TRBJ2-1, with 7 bases identical to TRBD2. The trim removed 6 bases at V and 6 bases at J, leaving 2 bases unmatched. This CDR3 contains 11 residues. Germline values: CDR1 SQVTM, CDR2 ANQGSEA. The CDR3 is CSVPGGNEQFF. Here the CDR3 DNA reads TGCAGCGTGCCGGGGGGCAATGAGCAGTTCTTC.

The chain is built from TRBV6-5 and TRBJ2-5, with a weak D call TRBD1 (6 bases). Germline loops: CDR1 MNHEY, CDR2 SVGAGI. CDR3 length: 15 residues. V lost 5 bases, J lost 4 bases, and 17 bases lay in between. The CDR3, as DNA: TGTGCCAGCAGTCGGATAGGGACAACCAGAGAGACCCAGTACTTC. This sequence encodes CASSRIGTTRETQYF.

This clone has a handful of counts. The chain has TRBV9 and TRBJ2-7, with TRBD2 identical over 11 bases. V dropped 3 bases and J dropped 6; count of bases not matched to a gene: 8. This CDR3 region has 15 residues. Germline-derived CDR1 and CDR2 are SGDLS and YYNGEE. CDR3 sequence (DNA): TGTGCCAGCAGCGGGAGACTAGCGGGGCCCGGCGAGCAGTACTTC. This sequence encodes CASSGRLAGPGEQYF. The full variable domain, with the rest looked up from reference TRBV9 and TRBJ2-7, is DSGVTQTPKHLITATGQRVTLRCSPRSGDLSVYWYQQSLDQGLQFLIQYYNGEERAKGNILERFSAQQFPDLHSELNLSSLELGDSALYFCASSGRLAGPGEQYFGPGTRLTVT.

The V and J genes are TRBV7-9 and TRBJ1-1; 7 bases map to TRBD1. With 1 base clipped from V and 4 bases from J, the junction kept 6 bases outside the gene matches. CDR3 length: 15 residues. Looked up from germline, CDR1 is SEHNR and CDR2 is FQNEAQ (reference sequence). The CDR3 spells CASSLVGGLGTEAFF. The CDR3, as DNA: TGTGCCAGCAGCTTAGTAGGGGGCCTGGGCACTGAAGCTTTCTTT.

The chain links TRBV28 to TRBJ1-2, with 9 bases matching TRBD1. The V and J ends lost 3 bases and 6 bases, in that order; junction bases with no gene match: 5. The CDR3 is 14 amino acids. Per germline, CDR1 MDHEN and CDR2 SYDVKM. The DNA of the CDR3 is TGTGCCAGCAGTTTGGGCGGGACAGGGCATGGCTACACCTTC. Translating it yields CASSLGGTGHGYTF.

This sequence joins TRBV9 and TRBJ2-1; TRBD2 matches at 10 bases. The trim removed 0 bases at V and 5 bases at J, leaving 2 bases unmatched. Per the germline V gene, CDR1 is SGDLS and CDR2 is YYNGEE. This CDR3 has 15 residues. This CDR3 reads CASSVALAGNNEQFF. CDR3 sequence (DNA): TGTGCCAGCAGCGTAGCACTAGCGGGGAACAATGAGCAGTTCTTC.

The chain combines TRBV7-9 with TRBJ1-2, with D possibly being TRBD1 (6 bases). V lost 6 bases and J 2 bases, leaving 7 bases between the germline ends. The germline CDR1 and CDR2 sequences are SEHNR and FQNEAQ (reference sequence). This CDR3 spans 12 amino acids. CDR3 residues: CASSGQNYGYTF. As DNA, the CDR3 is TGTGCCAGCAGTGGACAGAACTATGGCTACACCTTC.

Comment on this clone: The junction shows a germline mismatch at one end, possibly a read error. This chain connects TRBV7-9 to TRBJ2-1; no firm D call. Germline V gives CDR1 SEHNR, CDR2 FQNEAQ (reference sequence). The CDR3 totals 13 residues. This CDR3 is CPSLPPSHNEQFF. The CDR3 region has the DNA TGTCCCAGCCTGCCGCCGAGCCACAATGAGCAGTTCTTC.

V usage is TRBV10-3 and J usage is TRBJ2-3; 11 bases are shared with TRBD1. Trimming took 4 bases from V and 4 from J; bases not matched to a gene: 10. The germline CDR1 and CDR2 sequences are ENHRY and SYGVKD. The CDR3 is 17 residues long. CDR3 sequence reads: CAISGGQGAWVPDTQYF. CDR3 DNA: TGTGCCATCAGTGGAGGACAGGGGGCGTGGGTCCCAGATACGCAGTATTTT.

V and J are TRBV9 and TRBJ1-6; D gene uncertain. The CDR3 covers 14 residues. Germline V lookup: CDR1 SGDLS, CDR2 YYNGEE. V lost 4 bases and J 1 base, leaving 6 bases between the germline ends. Here the CDR3 DNA reads TGTGCCAGCAGCCCCCAGTCCTATAATTCACCCCTCCACTTT. It codes for CASSPQSYNSPLHF.

The chain is built from TRBV27 and TRBJ2-3; 9 positions match TRBD2. CDR3 length: 14 amino acids. Trimming removed 6 bases from V and 1 base from J; junction bases left unmatched: 2. Germline-derived CDR1 and CDR2 are MNHEY and SMNVEV (reference sequence). The DNA for the CDR3 is TGTGCCAGCAGGTCTAGCGGGGGCACAGATACGCAGTATTTT. Protein sequence: CASRSSGGTDTQYF.

This CDR3 reads CASSPEGVYNEQFF. The CDR3 bases are TGTGCCAGCAGTCCAGAGGGGGTCTACAATGAGCAGTTCTTC. The chain uses TRBV13 and TRBJ2-1, with D perhaps TRBD1 (6 bases). The CDR3 runs 14 residues. Per germline, CDR1 PRHDT and CDR2 FYEKMQ (reference sequence). Between the trimmed V and J ends, which lost 6 bases and 3 bases, there was a span of 12 bases.

Only one count was recorded for this clone. The chain couples TRBV29-1 to TRBJ1-3; D not resolved. The CDR3 spans 14 residues. Germline lookup yields CDR1 SQVTM and CDR2 ANQGSEA. V was pared by 7 bases and J by 8 bases, with 21 bases between. Here the CDR3 DNA reads TGCAGCGCCCTAAGGAGGAACCTGGTTCACACCATATATTTT. Translation: CSALRRNLVHTIYF.

The chain carries TRBV7-3 and TRBJ2-2, with D possibly being TRBD2 (6 bases). The V end lost 4 bases, the J end lost 4 bases, and 16 bases lay between the germline ends. CDR1 is SGHTA and CDR2 is FQGTGA in the germline V gene. There are 16 residues in the CDR3. The CDR3 is CASSSHPGTFTGELFF. The DNA for the CDR3 is TGTGCCAGCAGCTCACACCCGGGGACTTTCACCGGGGAGCTGTTTTTT.

In its sample, this clone was seen once. The chain uses TRBV5-4 and TRBJ2-5; no definite D call. This CDR3 is built from 13 residues. Germline V gene data show CDR1 as SGHNT and CDR2 as YYREEE (reference sequence). Trimming removed 2 bases at V and 5 bases at J, with 10 bases between. This chain's CDR3 is CASSFESSETQYF. The CDR3 bases are TGTGCCAGCAGCTTCGAGAGTTCTGAGACCCAGTACTTC.

The chain uses TRBV6-4 and TRBJ1-4; a weak D match, TRBD1 (6 bases). Germline lookup yields CDR1 MRHNA and CDR2 SNTAGT. The length of the CDR3 is 13 residues. Trimming removed 6 bases from V and 13 bases from J, with 18 bases in between. Here the CDR3 reads CASSREAGQRLFF. The CDR3 nucleotides are TGTGCCAGCAGCCGAGAAGCGGGACAACGACTGTTTTTT.

This clone appeared a few times. CDR3 sequence (DNA): TGTGCCAGCAGTGAAGTCGGAGGGCCGGGTGGCTACACCTTC. Translation gives CASSEVGGPGGYTF. The J gene is TRBJ1-2, the V gene TRBV2; no reliable D call. The germline CDR1 and CDR2 sequences are SNHLY and FYNNEI. V dropped 1 base and J dropped 7 bases, with 13 bases sitting between them. The CDR3 consists of 14 residues.